These T cell receptor beta chains were read from a single sample in a study of radiotherapy plus CTLA-4 blockade in lung cancer. Using immunoSEQ multiplex PCR, the repertoire was profiled, and TCRdb retains in-frame clones only, with some absent. The table has 71,000 or so clones, around 84% seen once. Sequencing was performed on peripheral blood, taken from a patient treated with radiotherapy plus ipilimumab. All receptors come from a human donor with non-small cell lung cancer who had stable disease on radiotherapy plus ipilimumab. Each CDR3 is given with its conserved first and last residue. A D gene is named only where the DNA matches it firmly. The size of a clone is reported for some rows only, either as once, few or many, or as a class for expanded clones.

J,V,D,size,DNA,CDR3
TRBJ2-5,TRBV25-1,-,-,TGTGCCAGCAGGACCTTTGGTACAGGGTTGGAGACCCAGTACTTC,CASRTFGTGLETQYF
TRBJ2-3,TRBV9,-,-,TGTGCCAGCAGCGTAGACTCCGAGATCACAGATACGCAGTATTTT,CASSVDSEITDTQYF
TRBJ2-7,TRBV5-4,-,-,TGTGCCAGCAGCCAGGCTTATCGGGAAACCTACGAGCAGTACTTC,CASSQAYRETYEQYF
TRBJ2-7,TRBV7-2,-,-,TGTGCCAGCAGCTTAGCGGGCCGGGTTGTGGCCTACGAGCAGTACTTC,CASSLAGRVVAYEQYF
TRBJ2-7,TRBV9,TRBD2,-,TGTGCCAGTTCCAGGAGTGGACTAGCGGGAGGGGCGGGGGAGCAGTACTTC,CASSRSGLAGGAGEQYF
TRBJ2-2,TRBV5-4,-,-,TGTGCCAGCAGCTTAGGAGGTTTTGGGGCGAACACCGGGGAGCTGTTTTTT,CASSLGGFGANTGELFF
TRBJ2-1,TRBV7-2,TRBD2,-,TGTGCCAGCAGCTCCCCCGCTAGCGGGATGGTCCCCGTTCAGTTCTTC,CASSSPASGMVPVQFF
TRBJ2-1,TRBV10-1,TRBD2,once,TGCGCCAGCAGTGCGAACCACAGGACTAGCGGAAGCTCCTACAATGAGCAGTTCTTC,CASSANHRTSGSSYNEQFF
TRBJ2-3,TRBV7-9,-,-,TGTGCCAGCAGCTTTGCAGGGGCGGCAGATACGCAGTATTTT,CASSFAGAADTQYF
TRBJ2-7,TRBV7-9,-,-,TGTGCCAGCAGCCGGACAACAGCCTACGAGCAGTACTTC,CASSRTTAYEQYF
TRBJ1-5,TRBV28,TRBD1,-,TGTGCCAGCAGGACGGGACAGGGCAATCAGCCCCAGCATTTT,CASRTGQGNQPQHF
TRBJ2-7,TRBV7-3,TRBD2,-,TGTGCCAGCAGCTTACGTGGGGGAGGGGAAGCCTACGAGCAGTACTTC,CASSLRGGGEAYEQYF
TRBJ2-2,TRBV2,-,-,TGTGCCAGCAGTGTCCACCGGGGGAACACCGGGGAGCTGTTTTTT,CASSVHRGNTGELFF
TRBJ1-1,TRBV11-3,-,-,TGTGCCAGTGGGCGGGCGGGGAACACTGAAGCTTTCTTT,CASGRAGNTEAFF
TRBJ1-3,TRBV5-1,-,-,TGCGCCAGCAGCCCCCTTGCGGGGTCTGGAAACACCATATATTTT,CASSPLAGSGNTIYF
TRBJ1-2,TRBV9,-,-,TGTGCCAGCAGCGCGGGTGGGGGTCGGGATGGCTACACCTTC,CASSAGGGRDGYTF
TRBJ2-7,TRBV5-4,TRBD2,once,TGTGCCAGCAGCTTCGGGGGGGGGCGGAACTTACGGGAGCAGTACTTC,CASSFGGGRNLREQYF
TRBJ1-2,TRBV20-1,-,once,TGCAGTGCTAGAATGGAGGGCTACACCTTC,CSARMEGYTF
TRBJ2-5,TRBV19,TRBD1,-,TGTGCCAGTAGTATACAGGGGGCCTGGCAAGAGACCCAGTACTTC,CASSIQGAWQETQYF
TRBJ1-2,TRBV30,-,-,TGTGCCTGGGGCCGATTCTTCGGTTTCAGCTACACCTTC,CAWGRFFGFSYTF
TRBJ2-6,TRBV5-4,-,-,TGTGCCAGCAGCTTGTCTGGGGTCTCTGGGGCCAACGTCCTGACTTTC,CASSLSGVSGANVLTF
TRBJ2-1,TRBV5-4,TRBD1,-,TGTGCCAGCACCTTTGACGCAGGGGGACAACACAATGAGCAGTTCTTC,CASTFDAGGQHNEQFF
TRBJ2-1,TRBV5-1,-,-,TGCGCCAGCAGCCCTGACAATGAGCAGTTCTTC,CASSPDNEQFF
TRBJ1-1,TRBV14,TRBD1,-,TGTGCCAGCAGCCCGACAGGGATAGACGCTGAAGCTTTCTTT,CASSPTGIDAEAFF
TRBJ1-5,TRBV18,TRBD1,once,TGTGCCAGCTCACTCGGGACAGTCAACGCTCAGCCCCAGCATTTT,CASSLGTVNAQPQHF
TRBJ2-3,TRBV5-1,TRBD2,-,TGCGCCAGCAGCTTACGACTAGCGGGAGATGGGGCAGATACGCAGTATTTT,CASSLRLAGDGADTQYF
TRBJ1-5,TRBV19,-,-,TGTGCCAGTAGTATGGAGGACAGACGCAATCAGCCCCAGCATTTT,CASSMEDRRNQPQHF
TRBJ2-4,TRBV27,TRBD1,-,TGTGCCAGCAGTTCCACGACAGGGGGCGCGAGAAACATTCAGTACTTC,CASSSTTGGARNIQYF
TRBJ2-7,TRBV5-1,-,-,TGCGCCAGCAGCTTGGCCCCAGGGGCGTGGGACGAGCAGTACTTC,CASSLAPGAWDEQYF
TRBJ1-6,TRBV9,TRBD1,-,TGTGCCAGCAGCGTAGGGACAGGGGGCGATCAGCATCGAAGGGACCTCCACTTT,CASSVGTGGDQHRRDLHF
TRBJ2-1,TRBV5-1,TRBD2,-,TGCGCCAGCAGCGCGGGACTAGCGGGAGGAACCTACAATGAGCAGTTCTTC,CASSAGLAGGTYNEQFF
TRBJ2-7,TRBV25-1,TRBD1,-,TGTGCCAGCAGGAAACAGGGGGCCTACGAGCAGTACTTC,CASRKQGAYEQYF
TRBJ2-7,TRBV5-4,-,-,TGTGCCAGCACCGAGGCAGGGGAGACGGGCTCCTACGAGCAGTACTTC,CASTEAGETGSYEQYF
TRBJ2-7,TRBV7-9,-,-,TGTGCCAGCAGCCCGCGGGGCAGCTACGAGCAGTACTTC,CASSPRGSYEQYF
TRBJ2-3,TRBV7-3,-,-,TGTGCCAGCAGCTTCGGGGGGCAGGGATTTTGGACAGATACGCAGTATTTT,CASSFGGQGFWTDTQYF
TRBJ2-1,TRBV4-1,-,-,TGCGCCAGCAGCCAAGAAGCTCTGGGGGCTTACAATGAGCAGTTCTTC,CASSQEALGAYNEQFF
TRBJ1-5,TRBV11-1,-,-,TGTGCCAGCAGGTCCTCGCGGGCGGATCAGCCCCAGCATTTT,CASRSSRADQPQHF
TRBJ1-3,TRBV9,-,-,TGTGCCAGCAGCGTAGATACAAACACCATATATTTT,CASSVDTNTIYF
TRBJ1-3,TRBV9,TRBD1,-,TGTGCCAGCAGCGCCGGGACAGGGGGCTCCCACTCTGGAAACACCATATATTTT,CASSAGTGGSHSGNTIYF
TRBJ2-7,TRBV5-4,-,-,TGTGCCAGCAGCGAGGGGGCCCCACAGGGGCCCGAAGCGGGGGAGCAGTACTTC,CASSEGAPQGPEAGEQYF